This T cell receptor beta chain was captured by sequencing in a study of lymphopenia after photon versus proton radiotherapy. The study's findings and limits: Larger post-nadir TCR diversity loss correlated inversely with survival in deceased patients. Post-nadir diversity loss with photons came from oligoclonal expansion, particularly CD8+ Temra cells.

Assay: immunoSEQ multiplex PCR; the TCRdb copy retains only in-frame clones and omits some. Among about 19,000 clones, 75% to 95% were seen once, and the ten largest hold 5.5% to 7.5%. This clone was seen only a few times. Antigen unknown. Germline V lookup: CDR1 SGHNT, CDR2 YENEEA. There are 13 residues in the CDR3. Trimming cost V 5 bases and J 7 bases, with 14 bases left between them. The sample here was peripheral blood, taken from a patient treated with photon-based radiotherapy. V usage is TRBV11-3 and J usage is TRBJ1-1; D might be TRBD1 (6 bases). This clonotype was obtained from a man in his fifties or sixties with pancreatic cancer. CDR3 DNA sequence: TGTGCCAGCAGCGTTAACAGGGACCATGAAGCTTTCTTT. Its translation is CASSVNRDHEAFF. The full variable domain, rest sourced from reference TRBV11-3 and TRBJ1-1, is EAGVVQSPRYKIIEKKQPVAFWCNPISGHNTLYWYLQNLGQGPELLIRYENEEAVDDSQLPKDRFSAERLKGVDSTLKIQPAELGDSAVYLCASSVNRDHEAFFGQGTRLTVV.